Below, one TCR beta chain is given with its context. The CDR3 covers 16 residues. V lost 0 bases to trimming and J lost 7 bases, with 15 bases between them. Per the germline V gene, CDR1 is LGHNA and CDR2 is YSLEER. The data belong to a study of cytomegalovirus exposure and HLA in healthy donors. Both 60 Vbeta primers and 13 Jbeta primers went into the PCR. The assay was immunoSEQ multiplex PCR, and TCRdb's table has in-frame clones only and misses some. The sample consists of 120,000 or so clones, about 15% of them appearing once. The V and J genes are TRBV4-3 and TRBJ1-4; maybe TRBD1 (5 bases). The material sequenced was PBMCs. This sequence originates from a female donor in good health and CMV-seropositive. As DNA, the CDR3 is TGCGCCAGCAGCCAAGAAGGTCGACAGTTAAGTGAAAAACTGTTTTTT. Translating gives CASSQEGRQLSEKLFF.